The rows below give T cell receptor beta chains drawn from one sample of a study of shared clonotypes between healthy human individuals. Using immunoSEQ multiplex PCR, the repertoire was profiled, and TCRdb retains in-frame clones only, with some absent. In the table there are about 680,000 clones, less than 80% of which are singletons. The sequenced sample consisted of memory CD4+ T cells sorted from blood. All receptors come from a young woman in good health. CDR3s include the opening cysteine and the closing phenylalanine or tryptophan. A D gene is named only where the DNA matches it firmly. For some rows the clone size is stated as once, few or many, or as a class when expanded; others skip it.

NA	NA	TRBV6-6	TRBJ2-7	TGTGCCAGCCAGGGGGGAGACGAGCAGTACTTC	CASQGGDEQYF
NA	NA	TRBV7-9	TRBJ1-2	TGTGCCAGCAGCTTAGACCAAAACTATGGCTACACCTTC	CASSLDQNYGYTF
once	TRBD1	TRBV5-1	TRBJ1-1	TGCGCCAGCAGCCCCCGGGACAGGGGTATAGACACTGAAGCTTTCTTT	CASSPRDRGIDTEAFF
NA	NA	TRBV28	TRBJ2-7	TGTGCCAGTAACAGGGTATCCTACGAGCAGTACTTC	CASNRVSYEQYF
NA	TRBD2	TRBV5-1	TRBJ2-3	TGCGCCAGCAGCTATGAACTAGCGGGGGGCCCAGATACGCAGTATTTT	CASSYELAGGPDTQYF
few	TRBD1	TRBV19	TRBJ2-7	TGTGCCAGCAATACCGGGGCAGGGGGCAGCGAGCAGTACTTC	CASNTGAGGSEQYF
few	NA	TRBV27	TRBJ1-5	TGTGCCAGCAGTTTGAGTATTATTGGGGGGCAGCCCCAGCATTTT	CASSLSIIGGQPQHF
NA	NA	TRBV11-3	TRBJ2-1	TGTGCCAGCAGCTTAGGTTTGGCTAGCCTGAATGAGCAGTTCTTC	CASSLGLASLNEQFF
NA	NA	TRBV19	TRBJ1-4	TGTGCCAGTAGTCCAGCCACACGTGAAAAACTGTTTTTT	CASSPATREKLFF
NA	NA	TRBV6-5	TRBJ1-1	TGTGCCAGCAGTCGGGGTGGACTAACTGAAGCTTTCTTT	CASSRGGLTEAFF
NA	NA	TRBV19	TRBJ1-5	TGTGCCAGTAGTATAAGGGGTCGACAGCCCCAGCATTTT	CASSIRGRQPQHF
NA	NA	TRBV14	TRBJ1-2	TGTGCCAGCAGCCAATCCGACGGAAACTATGGCTACACCTTC	CASSQSDGNYGYTF
NA	NA	TRBV6-6	TRBJ1-5	TGTGCCAGCAGCAGACAAAATAGCAATCAGCCCCAGCATTTT	CASSRQNSNQPQHF
NA	NA	TRBV27	TRBJ2-3	TGTGCCAGCATCCCAGGCCCCAGTTGGGCCACAGATACGCAGTATTTT	CASIPGPSWATDTQYF
once	NA	TRBV5-4	TRBJ1-5	TGTGCCAGCAGCCAGGCGGGTAGCAATCAGCCCCAGCATTTT	CASSQAGSNQPQHF
few	TRBD2	TRBV27	TRBJ2-7	TGTGCCAGCAGAAGGACTAGAGTGGTTCACGAGCAGTACTTC	CASRRTRVVHEQYF
NA	NA	TRBV7-2	TRBJ2-5	TGTGCCAGCAGCTTAAGCGCCCTTTTGATGGGGGAGACCCAGTACTTC	CASSLSALLMGETQYF
once	NA	TRBV7-9	TRBJ1-2	TGTGCCAGCAGAGATATCACTTGGGGGCGTCGCGGCTACACCTTC	CASRDITWGRRGYTF
few	NA	TRBV5-1	TRBJ1-2	TGCGCCAGCAGCTTGGGGGAGGTTGGCTATGGCTACACCTTC	CASSLGEVGYGYTF
many	TRBD2	TRBV4-1	TRBJ2-1	TGCGCCAGCAGCCAAGTCGACATGGGACTAGCGGGACACAATGAGCAGTTCTTC	CASSQVDMGLAGHNEQFF
NA	TRBD2	TRBV7-3	TRBJ2-3	TGTGCCAGCAGCCCCACCAGAATCCTAGCGGGAGAGAAAGATACGCAGTATTTT	CASSPTRILAGEKDTQYF
NA	TRBD1	TRBV5-1	TRBJ1-2	TGCGCCAGCAGCTTCGGACAGGGCCCCTATGGCTACACCTTC	CASSFGQGPYGYTF
NA	NA	TRBV7-6	TRBJ2-5	TGTGCCAGCAGCGCCGGAATTGAGACCCAGTACTTC	CASSAGIETQYF
NA	TRBD2	TRBV11-3	TRBJ2-1	TGTGCCAGCAGCTTAGTTAGCGGGATAAGCAATGAGCAGTTCTTC	CASSLVSGISNEQFF
NA	NA	TRBV15	TRBJ2-5	TGTGCCACCAGCATTTACCGGCGGACAGCTCAAGAGACCCAGTACTTC	CATSIYRRTAQETQYF
NA	TRBD2	TRBV10-3	TRBJ2-7	TGTGCCACCGCGGGGGAAGACGAGCAGTACTTC	CATAGEDEQYF
NA	NA	TRBV7-8	TRBJ2-7	TGTGCCAGCAGCTTATGGCAGGGCCACGAGCAGTACTTC	CASSLWQGHEQYF
once	NA	TRBV28	TRBJ1-5	TGTGCCAGCAGAGTCGGGGATTATCAGCCCCAGCATTTT	CASRVGDYQPQHF
NA	NA	TRBV21-1	TRBJ2-7	TGTGCCAGCAGCAAAGTGTCGGGACTAGCGGGAGTTGGGCGCGAGCAGTACTTC	CASSKVSGLAGVGREQYF
many	NA	TRBV29-1	TRBJ1-2	TGCAGCGGAGCAACAGGCCACCCTTTCGGCTACACCTTC	CSGATGHPFGYTF
few	NA	TRBV7-9	TRBJ1-1	TGTGCCAGCAGCTCCCAGTCGAACACTGAAGCTTTCTTT	CASSSQSNTEAFF
few	NA	TRBV4-2	TRBJ2-3	TGTGCCAGCAGCCAAGACGGGGTTGGAGATACGCAGTATTTT	CASSQDGVGDTQYF
NA	NA	TRBV6-1	TRBJ1-1	TGTGCCAGCAGTGATAAGGGCACCAGTACGTCTTTCTTT	CASSDKGTSTSFF
NA	NA	TRBV19	TRBJ1-5	TGTGCCAGTAGTATAACCGGCGGAAATCAGCCCCAGCATTTT	CASSITGGNQPQHF
NA	TRBD1	TRBV2	TRBJ1-5	TGTGCCAGCGGGGAGGAACAGGGGGCTACTCAGCCCCAGCATTTT	CASGEEQGATQPQHF
NA	NA	TRBV10-3	TRBJ2-5	TGTGCCATCAGTGTCGGGAGTGGGAACCAAGAGACCCAGTACTTC	CAISVGSGNQETQYF
NA	TRBD1	TRBV7-2	TRBJ2-1	TGTGCCAGCAGCTTATGGGGACAGGGCTTCAATGAGCAGTTCTTC	CASSLWGQGFNEQFF
many	TRBD2	TRBV4-2	TRBJ2-1	TGTGCCAGCAGCCAAAAACTAGCGGGAGGGCAGTTCTTC	CASSQKLAGGQFF
NA	TRBD1	TRBV7-6	TRBJ1-4	TGTGCCAGCAGCCTAACAGGGGTAGAAGGAAAACTGTTTTTT	CASSLTGVEGKLFF
few	NA	TRBV28	TRBJ2-3	TGTGCCAGCAGGGACAGCAGCACAGATACGCAGTATTTT	CASRDSSTDTQYF
NA	NA	TRBV29-1	TRBJ2-7	TGCAGCGGCCTATTGGGCTACGAGCAGTACTTC	CSGLLGYEQYF
NA	NA	TRBV19	TRBJ1-5	TGTGCCAGTAGGCACCGACAGGTTAGCAATCAGCCCCAGCATTTT	CASRHRQVSNQPQHF
NA	NA	TRBV7-8	TRBJ1-5	TGTGCCAGCAGCTTAGGGGGCAGGGATCAGCCCCAGCATTTT	CASSLGGRDQPQHF
NA	NA	TRBV25-1	TRBJ1-5	TGTGCCAGCAGTGAAACAAAGGGGGACATAGGGAGCAATCAGCCCCAGCATTTT	CASSETKGDIGSNQPQHF
once	NA	TRBV19	TRBJ2-5	TGTGCCAGTAATAGTGCTTCCTACCAAGAGACCCAGTACTTC	CASNSASYQETQYF
NA	NA	TRBV2	TRBJ2-2	TGTGCCAGCAGTCCACGCCTTATAAACACCGGGGAGCTGTTTTTT	CASSPRLINTGELFF